The rows below give T cell receptor beta chains drawn from one sample of a study of blood T cell repertoires in COVID-19. Using immunoSEQ multiplex PCR, the repertoire was profiled, and TCRdb retains in-frame clones only, with some absent. The data show under 85,000 clones, with approximately 84% seen just once and approximately 17% held by the top ten. Sequencing was performed on peripheral blood. These receptors all stem from a man aged 35-49 years with COVID-19, enrolled during active disease. CDR3s include the opening cysteine and the closing phenylalanine or tryptophan. D genes are given only for firm matches.

v_call	d_call	j_call	cdr3_aa
TRBV3-1/TRBV3-2	TRBD1	TRBJ2-6	CASSLGGTGVSGANVLTF
TRBV10-2	TRBD1	TRBJ1-1	CASSDRVNTEAFF
TRBV4-2	NA	TRBJ1-4	CASSQVTTNEKLFF
TRBV18	TRBD2	TRBJ2-3	CASSPTGLGAGGTDTQYF
TRBV7-9	TRBD1	TRBJ2-2	CASRPTRGPDTGELFF
TRBV12-3/TRBV12-4	NA	TRBJ2-5	CASSLSRLETQYF
TRBV18	NA	TRBJ1-3	CASSPPEYTIYF
TRBV30	NA	TRBJ1-2	CAWSQGHGYTF
TRBV2	NA	TRBJ1-2	CASSEANDRTYGYTF
TRBV2	NA	TRBJ1-6	CASSYDSSYNSPLHF
TRBV19	NA	TRBJ1-6	CASSGRVGSYNSPLHF
TRBV6-5	NA	TRBJ1-1	CASADWPEAFF
TRBV5-1	NA	TRBJ2-1	CASSWGTAYNEQFF
TRBV10-3	TRBD2	TRBJ2-5	CAISVSGGAGETQYF
TRBV5-1	NA	TRBJ1-6	CASSLAQDSSYNSPLHF
TRBV30	NA	TRBJ2-5	CAYSNDQETQYF
TRBV28	NA	TRBJ1-2	CASSLSGQPGANYGYTF